Below are 17 T cell receptor beta chains sequenced from a single sample in a study of blood T cell repertoires in COVID-19. Measured with immunoSEQ multiplex PCR; TCRdb has only the in-frame clones, and not every one. Of 9,500 to 15,000 clones listed, 71% were seen once; the top ten hold more than 5%. The specimen was peripheral blood. These receptors came from a man between 60 and 75 years old with COVID-19, enrolled during active disease.

The chain links TRBV7-9 to TRBJ2-3, with D unresolved. Germline lookup yields CDR1 SEHNR and CDR2 FQNEAQ (reference sequence). V dropped 3 bases and J dropped 4 bases, with 8 bases sitting between them. This CDR3 has 13 amino acids. The DNA for the CDR3 is TGTGCCAGCAGCTTGGCCGGGTCAGATACGCAGTATTTT. Translating gives CASSLAGSDTQYF.

CDR3 sequence: CASRQGWGTEAFF. The DNA for the CDR3 is TGTGCCAGCAGACAGGGGTGGGGCACTGAAGCTTTCTTT. The chain employs TRBV28 and TRBJ1-1; 7 bases are a match to TRBD1. V trimming: 6 bases; J trimming: 4 bases; junction bases outside the gene matches: 5. The CDR3 extends over 13 amino acids. Germline CDR1 reads MDHEN; CDR2 reads SYDVKM. Full variable domain (rest looked up from reference TRBV28 and TRBJ1-1): DVKVTQSSRYLVKRTGEKVFLECVQDMDHENMFWYRQDPGLGLRLIYFSYDVKMKEKGDIPEGYSVSREKKERFSLILESASTNQTSMYLCASRQGWGTEAFFGQGTRLTVV.

The chain couples TRBV27 to TRBJ1-1; 8 bases match TRBD1. This CDR3 spans 17 amino acids. V shed 3 bases, J shed 4 bases, and the junction held 13 bases outside the gene matches. CDR1 MNHEY and CDR2 SMNVEV come from the germline V gene (reference sequence). CDR3 coding DNA: TGTGCCAGCAGTTTTTGGACAGGGAGAGGTGGGGCCACTGAAGCTTTCTTT. Translating gives CASSFWTGRGGATEAFF.

V gene TRBV7-2 combines with J gene TRBJ2-7; the match to TRBD2 covers 15 bases. After removal of 0 bases from V and 3 bases from J, the junction contained 9 bases not matched to a gene. This CDR3 comprises 19 residues. CDR1 and CDR2 (germline): SGHTA, FQGNSA. The CDR3: CASSLAGGLAGGPHYEQYF. CDR3 in DNA: TGTGCCAGCAGCTTAGCGGGGGGACTAGCGGGGGGTCCCCACTACGAGCAGTACTTC.

V is TRBV7-2 and J is TRBJ2-6, with a weak D call TRBD1 (6 bases). V was pared by 9 bases and J by 0 bases, with 18 bases between. Germline lookup yields CDR1 SGHTA and CDR2 FQGNSA. The CDR3 extends over 17 amino acids. The CDR3 nucleotides read TGTGCCAGTCAAAACAGGGCCGCGTACTCTGGGGCCAACGTCCTGACTTTC. It codes for CASQNRAAYSGANVLTF. Together with reference TRBV7-2 and TRBJ2-6, the CDR3 gives the full variable domain: GAGVSQSPSNKVTEKGKDVELRCDPISGHTALYWYRQSLGQGLEFLIYFQGNSAPDKSGLPSDRFSAERTGGSVSTLTIQRTQQEDSAVYLCASQNRAAYSGANVLTFGAGSRLTVL.

The rearrangement joins TRBV7-9 to TRBJ2-3, with 11 bases lining up with TRBD2. With 2 bases clipped from V and 4 bases from J, the junction kept 2 bases outside the gene matches. Germline CDR1 SEHNR, CDR2 FQNEAQ (reference sequence). The CDR3 runs to 15 residues. CDR3 loop: CASSLLAGGADTQYF. CDR3 in DNA: TGTGCCAGCAGCTTACTAGCGGGGGGTGCAGATACGCAGTATTTT.

The rearrangement links TRBV18 to TRBJ1-5, with 9 bases fitting TRBD1. V lost 3 bases, J lost 5 bases, and 8 bases stayed unmatched. CDR1 is KGHSH, CDR2 LQKENI, per germline. The CDR3 length is 16 residues. The CDR3 protein is CASSPGTGQGHQPQHF. Here the CDR3 DNA reads TGTGCCAGCTCACCGGGAACTGGACAGGGGCATCAGCCCCAGCATTTT.

The V gene is TRBV27, the J gene TRBJ2-7; TRBD2 matches 7 bases. Trimming at V came to 7 bases and at J to 3 bases, leaving 9 bases not matched to a gene. The CDR3 runs to 14 residues. Germline loops: CDR1 MNHEY, CDR2 SMNVEV (reference sequence). The CDR3 sequence: CASTTHRDYYEQYF. In nucleotides, the CDR3 is TGTGCCAGCACCACCCACCGGGACTACTACGAGCAGTACTTC.

The V and J genes are TRBV2 and TRBJ2-2; TRBD1 aligns across 12 bases. V shed 3 bases and J 6 bases; nucleotides not matched to a gene: 20. From germline, CDR1 is SNHLY and CDR2 FYNNEI. The CDR3 has 21 residues. The CDR3 loop reads CASSDVSGTGGYLFFAGELFF. The DNA of the CDR3 is TGTGCCAGCAGTGACGTTTCGGGGACAGGGGGCTATCTGTTTTTTGCCGGGGAGCTGTTTTTT.

The CDR3 DNA sequence: TGTGCCAGCAATGCACCTACAGGGCCGAGCACAGATACGCAGTATTTT. Its protein product is CASNAPTGPSTDTQYF. The V gene is TRBV6-4, the J gene TRBJ2-3; D may be TRBD1 (6 bases). CDR3 length: 16 amino acids. Trimming took off 7 bases at V and 0 bases at J, with 17 bases between the two ends. Germline V gene sequence: CDR1 MRHNA, CDR2 SNTAGT.

The chain has TRBV29-1 and TRBJ2-3, with D possibly TRBD2 on 6 matching bases. Germline CDR1 SQVTM, CDR2 ANQGSEA. This CDR3 has 12 amino acids. V lost 4 bases, J lost 2 bases, and 7 bases lay in between. Written as DNA, the CDR3 is TGCAGCGTTGGGGGGGTCACAGATACGCAGTATTTT. Protein product: CSVGGVTDTQYF.

DNA for the CDR3: TGTGCCAGCAGCCCGGGACTAGTGGCGCAGTATTTT. The encoded protein is CASSPGLVAQYF. This chain connects TRBV14 to TRBJ2-3, with 8 bases lining up with TRBD2. The CDR3 length is 12 residues. The trim removed 4 bases at V and 10 bases at J, leaving 4 bases unmatched. CDR1 SGHDN and CDR2 FVKESK come from the germline V gene.

This clone has a single count. This sequence joins TRBV7-9 and TRBJ1-5, with D possibly being TRBD1 (6 bases). Germline V gives CDR1 SEHNR, CDR2 FQNEAQ (reference sequence). This CDR3 spans 12 amino acids. The V gene lost 5 bases and the J gene lost 4 bases, with 6 bases spanning the gap. CDR3: CASSTGNQPQHF. The CDR3 DNA reads TGTGCCAGCAGCACAGGGAATCAGCCCCAGCATTTT.

The chain recombines TRBV11-3 with TRBJ1-2, with D tentatively TRBD1 (5 bases). The germline CDR1 and CDR2 sequences are SGHNT and YENEEA. Trimming took off 4 bases at V and 3 bases at J, with 15 bases between the two ends. The CDR3 loop spans 15 amino acids. Written as DNA, the CDR3 is TGTGCCAGCAGCTCAATTGGGGGGATGGACTATGGCTACACCTTC. It codes for CASSSIGGMDYGYTF.

The chain joins TRBV11-3 to TRBJ2-2; TRBD2 might be the D (5 bases). Looked up from germline, CDR1 is SGHNT and CDR2 is YENEEA. The germline V and J ends were trimmed by 2 bases and 0 bases, with 10 bases remaining between them. The CDR3 consists of 16 residues. CDR3 loop: CASSLNTGTNTGELFF. The DNA for the CDR3 is TGTGCCAGCAGCTTAAATACCGGGACGAACACCGGGGAGCTGTTTTTT. Drawing the rest from reference TRBV11-3 and TRBJ2-2, the complete variable domain is EAGVVQSPRYKIIEKKQPVAFWCNPISGHNTLYWYLQNLGQGPELLIRYENEEAVDDSQLPKDRFSAERLKGVDSTLKIQPAELGDSAVYLCASSLNTGTNTGELFFGEGSRLTVL.

V and J are TRBV24-1 and TRBJ1-4; 8 positions match TRBD1. CDR3 size: 15 residues. V lost 4 bases and J lost 3; bases outside the gene matches: 3. In germline, CDR1 is KGHDR, CDR2 SFDVKD. The CDR3 DNA follows: TGTGCCACCAGTGAGGGGGACAGGCCTAATGAAAAACTGTTTTTT. Translated, it gives CATSEGDRPNEKLFF.

V and J are TRBV6-5 and TRBJ2-3; 16 nucleotides match TRBD2. The CDR3 is made up of 15 amino acids. V lost 8 bases to trimming and J lost 5 bases; unmatched junction nucleotides: 4. CDR1 and CDR2 (germline): MNHEY, SVGAGI. CDR3 nucleotide sequence: TGTGCCAGCCGCGGGACTAGCGGGAGGGGAGATACGCAGTATTTT. It specifies CASRGTSGRGDTQYF.